This T cell receptor (beta chain) was recovered during a study of blood T cell repertoires in COVID-19 (dated by TCRdb to 2020 to 2022). For the wider study: The collaborator samples originated in the United States, Italy and Spain and spanned the acute and convalescent phases of COVID-19. The prospective study material was composed of cDNA or gDNA derived from T cells, B-cell-depleted T cells, or PBMCs. Subjects who had been exposed to COVID-19, were actively infected with it, or had recovered from it provided the deeply sampled blood TCRbeta repertoires that made up the dataset. A freely available public database, intended as a resource for researchers studying the immune response to SARS-CoV-2, is where the repertoires were released. Samples came from the ongoing ImmuneRACE study (first 160 participants) plus 1,254 subjects from 6 global collaborators. Nearly every sample came with metadata listing a de-identified subject ID, COVID-19 status, age in years and sex. Where available, HLA class I and class II types were obtained from metadata supplied by the sample provider rather than from assay-based typing.

Notes on this clone: No cognate antigen has been identified for it. Base-call qualities are not available, and no considerably larger clone is one nucleotide away.

Beyond this particular receptor, the publication reports: How much clinical and demographic metadata was included differed by source and by participant, and the metadata was provided uncurated.

Enrolling through a virtual design, the prospective study's participants ranged in age from roughly 18 to 89 years and lived across some 22 United States geographic areas. To assign participants to cohorts, the prospective study relied on clinical history that participants themselves reported in a screening survey and a study questionnaire. Recovered participants in ImmuneRACE Cohort 3 were defined by two consecutive negative NP/OP PCR tests, clearance by a healthcare professional, or resolution of symptoms. Mobile phlebotomists in the prospective study collected whole blood, serum and a nasopharyngeal or oropharyngeal swab from every participant. Additional blood draws and questionnaires over an approximately two-month period could optionally be provided by prospective study participants. Blood samples from the prospective study were shipped frozen or at room temperature prior to DNA extraction.

TCRbeta CDR3 regions were amplified from genomic DNA by means of the immunoSEQ Assay, a bias-controlled multiplex PCR. The authors processed their data as follows. The number of nucleated cells in each sample was estimated from the amplification of reference gene primers within the assay. Sequence reads were collapsed and filtered to measure the absolute abundance of every unique TCRbeta CDR3 rearrangement. For each sample, productive Simpson clonality was calculated by taking the square root of Simpson's diversity index across productive rearrangements. TCRdb took this table from immuneACCESS and kept in-frame rearrangements with V and J called. Such tables lack part of the clones; where checked against another copy, unresolved V genes explain under half of the gap, and the rest is unexplained. That table supplies the V and J calls and clone size; D and trimming were determined from the DNA. For this sample the table gives about 370,000 clones, of which 85% to 90% were detected only once. The ten largest clonotypes hold approximately 1% of the sample.

Sequences SGHNT (CDR1) and YENEEA (CDR2) are obtained from the germline V gene. Germline trimming: 5 bases from V, 2 bases from J; junction bases outside gene matches: 2. Including the terminal cysteine and phenylalanine, the CDR3 comprises 15 residues. Only CDR3 DNA is held: 45 bases, read in frame from base 1. The sample comprised PBMCs or T cells enriched from blood (not recorded which). The chain uses TRBV11-3 and TRBJ2-2; the junction holds 10 bases that match TRBD2. This sequence originates from a man in his late teens or twenties who had recovered from COVID-19. Here the CDR3 is given as CASSTSGTNTGELFF. The sequence in DNA is TGTGCCAGCAGCACTAGCGGGACTAACACCGGGGAGCTGTTTTTT. Outside the CDR3, residues come from the reference TRBV11-3 and TRBJ2-2 proteins, so the full variable domain is: EAGVVQSPRYKIIEKKQPVAFWCNPISGHNTLYWYLQNLGQGPELLIRYENEEAVDDSQLPKDRFSAERLKGVDSTLKIQPAELGDSAVYLCASSTSGTNTGELFFGEGSRLTVL.